This T cell receptor (beta chain) comes out of a study of untreated major depressive disorder. This CDR3 has 15 residues. Trimming removed 0 bases from V and 5 bases from J; junction bases left unmatched: 6. The assay was immunoSEQ multiplex PCR, and TCRdb's table has in-frame clones only and misses some. The sample lists about 21,000 clones, under 90% occurring once. Each depressed patient was matched pairwise with a non-depressed control on sex, age, current smoking status and body mass index. Donors lacked major illness, comorbidities, regular medication, drug use, or heavy drinking. Around 30 ml of blood was drawn into EDTA tubes.

This receptor was taken from a woman aged 40-49 years in good health. The J gene is TRBJ1-2, the V gene TRBV23-1; 7 positions match TRBD1. TRBV23-1 is designated an ORF whose function remains uncertain. The sequencing input was CD4+ T cells from PBMCs. CDR3 DNA sequence: TGCGCCAGCAGTCAATCGAAGGACAGGCGATATGGCTACACCTTC. Translation: CASSQSKDRRYGYTF.